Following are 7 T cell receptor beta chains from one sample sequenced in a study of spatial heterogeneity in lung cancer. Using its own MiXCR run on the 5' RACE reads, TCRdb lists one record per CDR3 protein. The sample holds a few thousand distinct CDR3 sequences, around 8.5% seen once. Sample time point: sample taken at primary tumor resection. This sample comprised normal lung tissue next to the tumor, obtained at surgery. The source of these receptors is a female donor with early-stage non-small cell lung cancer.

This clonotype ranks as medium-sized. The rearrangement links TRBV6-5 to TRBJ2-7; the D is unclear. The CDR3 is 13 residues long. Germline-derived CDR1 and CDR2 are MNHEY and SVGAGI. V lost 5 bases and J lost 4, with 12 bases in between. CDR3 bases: TGTGCCAGCAGTAGGGTGGAAGGTTACGAGCAGTACGTC. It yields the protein CASSRVEGYEQYV.

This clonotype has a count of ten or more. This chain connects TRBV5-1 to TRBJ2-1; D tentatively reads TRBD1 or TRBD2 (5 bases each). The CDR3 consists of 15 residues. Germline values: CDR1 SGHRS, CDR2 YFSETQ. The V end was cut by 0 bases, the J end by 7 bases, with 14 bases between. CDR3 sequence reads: CASSLGSGWGNEQFF. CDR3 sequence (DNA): TGCGCCAGCAGCTTGGGGTCAGGGTGGGGGAATGAGCAGTTCTTC.

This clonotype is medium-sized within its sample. DNA of the CDR3: TGTGCCAGCAGCTCCAGGGGGGAGCAGTACGTC. Translated: CASSSRGEQYV. J is TRBJ2-7 and V is TRBV6-6, with 7 bases aligning to TRBD1. The CDR3 spans 11 residues. V was pared by 6 bases and J by 7 bases, with 3 bases of the junction left unmatched. The germline V gene encodes CDR1 MNHNY and CDR2 SVGAGI (reference sequence).

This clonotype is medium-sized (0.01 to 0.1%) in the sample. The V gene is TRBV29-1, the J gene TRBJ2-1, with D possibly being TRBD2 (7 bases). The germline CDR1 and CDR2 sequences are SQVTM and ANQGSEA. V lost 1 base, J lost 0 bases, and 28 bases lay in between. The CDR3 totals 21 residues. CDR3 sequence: CSVEGGTGPNSGIRSYNEQFF. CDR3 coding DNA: TGCAGCGTTGAAGGAGGTACAGGGCCCAACAGCGGGATTCGCTCCTACAATGAGCAGTTCTTC.

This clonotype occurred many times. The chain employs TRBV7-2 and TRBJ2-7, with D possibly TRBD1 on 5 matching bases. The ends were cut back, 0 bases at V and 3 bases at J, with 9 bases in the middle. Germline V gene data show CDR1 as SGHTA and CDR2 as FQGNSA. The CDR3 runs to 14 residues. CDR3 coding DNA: TGTGCCAGCAGCTTAGCGGGGCATGGCTACGAGCAGTACTTC. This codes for CASSLAGHGYEQYF.

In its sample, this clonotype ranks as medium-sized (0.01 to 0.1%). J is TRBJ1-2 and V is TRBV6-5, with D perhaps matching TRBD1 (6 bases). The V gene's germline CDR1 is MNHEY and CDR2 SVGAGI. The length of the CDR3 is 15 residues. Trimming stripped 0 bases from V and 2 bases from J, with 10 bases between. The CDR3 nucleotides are TGTGCCAGCAGTTACTCTCGGGGGCCCAACTATGGCTACACCTTC. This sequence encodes CASSYSRGPNYGYTF.

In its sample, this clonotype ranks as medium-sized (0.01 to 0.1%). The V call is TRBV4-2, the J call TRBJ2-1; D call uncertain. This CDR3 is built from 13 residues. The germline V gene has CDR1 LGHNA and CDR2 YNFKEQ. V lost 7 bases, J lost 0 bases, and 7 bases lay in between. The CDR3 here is CASKGFSYNEQFF. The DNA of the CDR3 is TGTGCCAGCAAAGGGTTCTCCTACAATGAGCAGTTCTTC.